These T cell receptor beta chains were read from a single sample in a study of read filtering for tumor transcriptome and immune sequencing. TCRdb re-called the reads with MiXCR, one entry per CDR3 protein. The sample lists around 140,000 distinct CDR3 sequences, around 13% seen once, with 6.5% to 9% in the top ten. The sequenced material came from a population of CD138-negative cells sorted from bone marrow. These receptors came from a donor at least 40 years old with multiple myeloma. Each CDR3 is given with its conserved first and last residue. The D gene is left open where the match is weak. Not every row has a clone size; where given, it reads once, few, many or a size class.

TRBJ1-1	TRBV6-6	-	many	TGTGCCAGCAGTTACTCAAGGATGAACACTGAAGCTTTCTTT	CASSYSRMNTEAFF
TRBJ2-1	TRBV19	-	many	TGTGCCAGTAATAATCAGGGGGGTAGTGAGCAGTTCTTC	CASNNQGGSEQFF
TRBJ2-3	TRBV5-1	-	many	TGCGCCAGCAGCTTGGCACTAGCCGGCACAGATACGCAGTATTTT	CASSLALAGTDTQYF
TRBJ1-1	TRBV4-1	TRBD1	many	TGCGCCAGCAGCCCAGGGGTGGGACAGCAGAACACTGAAGCTTTCTTT	CASSPGVGQQNTEAFF
TRBJ2-3	TRBV7-3	-	many	TGTGCCAGCAGCTTGGAAAGCACAGATACGCAGTATTTT	CASSLESTDTQYF
TRBJ2-1	TRBV14	-	many	TGTGCCAGCAGCCAAGACCTATACAATGAGCAGTTCTTC	CASSQDLYNEQFF
TRBJ1-1	TRBV20-1	-	many	TGCAGTGCTAGAGCGATTACCGGGACGGGTGGCACTGAAGCTTTCTTT	CSARAITGTGGTEAFF
TRBJ2-1	TRBV20-1	TRBD2	many	TGCAGTGCTAGAGACCGACTAGCGGGAGAGGGAGCCTACAATGAGCAGTTCTTC	CSARDRLAGEGAYNEQFF
TRBJ1-5	TRBV6-5	-	-	TGTGCCAGCAGTTACCAAGTAAATCAGCCCCAGCATTTT	CASSYQVNQPQHF
TRBJ2-5	TRBV20-1	TRBD2	-	TGCAGTGCTAGAATAGGACTAGCGGGGCTCCAAGAGACCCAGTACTTC	CSARIGLAGLQETQYF
TRBJ2-5	TRBV18	-	-	TGTGCCAGCTCACCAGAGATTTCCTACCAAGAGACCCAGTACTTC	CASSPEISYQETQYF
TRBJ1-1	TRBV29-1	TRBD1	many	TGCAGCGTGGCCCGGACAGGGACTGAAGCTTTCTTT	CSVARTGTEAFF
TRBJ2-7	TRBV3-1	TRBD1	-	TGTGCCAGTCAAAAAACAGGGGGGAGTTCCTACGAGCAGTACTTC	CASQKTGGSSYEQYF
TRBJ2-7	TRBV19	TRBD1	many	TGTGCCAGTAGTGTAGGACAGGCGGCCTCCTACGAGCAGTACTTC	CASSVGQAASYEQYF
TRBJ1-1	TRBV11-2	-	many	TGTGCCAGCAGATATAAGGGGAGGCATACTGAAGCTTTCTTT	CASRYKGRHTEAFF
TRBJ1-1	TRBV11-1	TRBD1	many	TGTGCCAGCAGCACTAGAGGTAGGGGGCGCAGGGACACTGAAGCTTTCTTT	CASSTRGRGRRDTEAFF